This TCR beta chain was profiled in a study of T-cell memory formation after mild COVID-19. Study-wide points: The study found contracting CD4+ clones mainly in CM and EM and contracting CD8+ clones in EMRA. Later expanders leaned CD4+, whereas day 15 to 85 contracting clones were balanced CD4/CD8. The pre-infection memory compartment contained some responding clones, suggesting cross-reactive memory joined.

MiXCR was run by TCRdb on the 5' RACE reads, yielding one entry per CDR3 protein. This table has 450,000 to 700,000 distinct CDR3 sequences, under 20% appearing once. About this clonotype itself: The antigen remains undetermined.

The sequenced material came from PBMCs or a T cell subset sorted from them (not recorded which). This TCR was sampled from an adult woman who had mild COVID-19 (a few samples of this study predate the infection). Cell type and time point are not known.

CDR3 protein: CASRQIGTSGSLTLYNEQFF. The CDR3 bases are TGCGCCAGCAGACAAATCGGGACTAGCGGTAGCCTGACCCTCTACAATGAGCAGTTCTTC. The chain links TRBV5-1 to TRBJ2-1; 11 bases align to TRBD2. Germline assignment: CDR1 SGHRS and CDR2 YFSETQ. V trimming: 5 bases; J trimming: 3 bases; junction bases outside the gene matches: 19. CDR3 size: 20 residues. Full variable domain (rest looked up from reference TRBV5-1 and TRBJ2-1): KAGVTQTPRYLIKTRGQQVTLSCSPISGHRSVSWYQQTPGQGLQFLFEYFSETQRNKGNFPGRFSGRQFSNSRSEMNVSTLELGDSALYLCASRQIGTSGSLTLYNEQFFGPGTRLTVL.